The rows below give T cell receptor beta chains drawn from one sample of a study of blood T cell repertoires in COVID-19. Method: immunoSEQ multiplex PCR; TCRdb's copy keeps in-frame clones and lacks some. The table lists approximately 320,000 clones, 75% to 85% of them singletons. Sequencing was performed on peripheral blood. These receptor sequences come from a human donor in a cohort sampled during active COVID-19. Both conserved end residues are part of each CDR3. A D gene is named only where the DNA matches it firmly. Clone sizes are given selectively: once, few, many, or a class where the clone is expanded.

clone_size	v_call	j_call	d_call	cdr3_aa	cdr3_nt
.	TRBV7-9	TRBJ1-2	.	CASSRAGYGYTF	TGTGCCAGCAGCCGAGCCGGCTATGGCTACACCTTC
.	TRBV5-1	TRBJ2-2	.	CASSFNREENTGELFF	TGCGCCAGCAGCTTTAACAGGGAAGAGAACACCGGGGAGCTGTTTTTT
.	TRBV2	TRBJ2-1	.	CATKHREQSYNEQFF	TGTGCCACCAAACACAGGGAACAGTCCTACAATGAGCAGTTCTTC
.	TRBV6-5	TRBJ1-2	.	CASRQAYGYTF	TGTGCCAGCAGACAGGCCTATGGCTACACCTTC
.	TRBV19	TRBJ1-2	.	CAKSYGYTF	TGTGCCAAGAGCTATGGCTACACCTTC
many	TRBV29-1	TRBJ1-3	.	CSVVTGSSGNTIYF	TGCAGCGTCGTTACAGGGAGCTCTGGAAACACCATATATTTT
once	TRBV25-1	TRBJ1-2	.	CASSEKEIDGYTF	TGTGCCAGCAGTGAAAAGGAGATTGATGGCTACACCTTC
.	TRBV19	TRBJ2-7	.	CASSNRDISYEQYF	TGTGCCAGTAGTAACCGGGACATCTCCTACGAGCAGTACTTC
.	TRBV9	TRBJ1-1	TRBD1	CASSVEREGDRGQDGYTEAFF	TGTGCCAGCAGCGTAGAAAGAGAGGGGGACAGGGGGCAAGATGGGTACACTGAAGCTTTCTTT
few	TRBV25-1	TRBJ2-7	TRBD1	CASSDLDRGYEQYF	TGTGCCAGCAGTGATTTGGACAGGGGCTACGAGCAGTACTTC
.	TRBV5-1	TRBJ2-6	.	CASSLSVAGANVLTF	TGCGCCAGCAGCTTGTCCGTCGCTGGGGCCAACGTCCTGACTTTC
.	TRBV5-4	TRBJ2-7	.	CASSGNRVYEQYF	TGTGCCAGCAGCGGGAACAGGGTCTACGAGCAGTACTTC
.	TRBV28	TRBJ2-7	TRBD1	CASSLGTGGYEQYF	TGTGCCAGCAGTTTAGGGACAGGGGGCTACGAGCAGTACTTC
.	TRBV5-6	TRBJ1-1	TRBD1	CASSFVGGQGTEAFF	TGTGCCAGCAGCTTTGTAGGGGGCCAAGGCACTGAAGCTTTCTTT
.	TRBV6-6	TRBJ1-5	.	CASSTLTENQPQHF	TGTGCCAGCAGTACCTTGACAGAGAATCAGCCCCAGCATTTT
once	TRBV6-5	TRBJ2-5	.	CASSRSPIQETQYF	TGTGCCAGCAGCCGAAGCCCCATTCAAGAGACCCAGTACTTC
.	TRBV7-3	TRBJ1-1	.	CASSPTGVNTEAFF	TGTGCCAGCAGCCCTACAGGAGTTAACACTGAAGCTTTCTTT
.	TRBV6-2/TRBV6-3	TRBJ2-7	.	CASSPIQAYSYEQYF	TGTGCCAGCAGCCCCATCCAGGCCTACTCCTACGAGCAGTACTTC
.	TRBV5-4	TRBJ1-2	.	CASKGGGYGYTF	TGTGCCAGCAAGGGAGGGGGCTATGGCTACACCTTC
many	TRBV19	TRBJ1-5	.	CASSIGNNQPQHF	TGTGCCAGTAGTATAGGTAACAATCAGCCCCAGCATTTT
.	TRBV11-2	TRBJ1-3	.	CASSLGAGVNSGNTIYF	TGTGCCAGCAGCTTAGGGGCAGGGGTCAACTCTGGAAACACCATATATTTT
.	TRBV24-1	TRBJ2-2	TRBD2	CATSDLSSGGRDTGELFF	TGTGCCACCAGTGATTTGTCTAGCGGGGGACGGGACACCGGGGAGCTGTTTTTT
.	TRBV13	TRBJ2-5	.	CASSFSYQETQYF	TGTGCCAGCAGCTTTTCCTACCAAGAGACCCAGTACTTC
.	TRBV29-1	TRBJ1-1	.	CSVEDSLWGGTEAFF	TGCAGCGTTGAAGATTCCCTTTGGGGGGGAACTGAAGCTTTCTTT
.	TRBV7-9	TRBJ1-5	.	CASSSLNQPQHF	TGTGCCAGCAGCTCCCTTAATCAGCCCCAGCATTTT
.	TRBV29-1	TRBJ2-7	TRBD2	CSVVLAEEQYF	TGCAGCGTTGTACTAGCGGAAGAGCAGTACTTC
.	TRBV6-2/TRBV6-3	TRBJ2-3	TRBD2	CASRPTSVGGTDTQYF	TGTGCCAGCAGACCTACTAGCGTCGGGGGCACAGATACGCAGTATTTT
.	TRBV19	TRBJ1-1	TRBD1	CASSPMTGKANTEAFF	TGTGCCAGTAGTCCGATGACAGGGAAGGCGAACACTGAAGCTTTCTTT
once	TRBV28	TRBJ1-4	TRBD1	CASSSNQQGHHNEKLFF	TGTGCCAGCAGCTCGAATCAACAGGGGCATCATAATGAAAAACTGTTTTTT
.	TRBV12-3/TRBV12-4	TRBJ1-1	TRBD1	CASRRTGGFSAFF	TGTGCCAGCAGACGGACAGGGGGTTTCTCAGCTTTCTTT
.	TRBV2	TRBJ1-5	.	CASSAFSGGSQPQHF	TGTGCCAGCAGTGCCTTTTCGGGCGGGAGTCAGCCCCAGCATTTT
.	TRBV10-3	TRBJ1-2	TRBD1	CAISEGQGTSYGYTF	TGTGCCATCAGTGAAGGACAGGGTACCTCCTATGGCTACACCTTC
.	TRBV29-1	TRBJ1-1	TRBD1	CSVEDPLRGLKVYYTEAFF	TGCAGCGTTGAAGACCCCTTGAGGGGGCTGAAGGTATACTACACTGAAGCTTTCTTT